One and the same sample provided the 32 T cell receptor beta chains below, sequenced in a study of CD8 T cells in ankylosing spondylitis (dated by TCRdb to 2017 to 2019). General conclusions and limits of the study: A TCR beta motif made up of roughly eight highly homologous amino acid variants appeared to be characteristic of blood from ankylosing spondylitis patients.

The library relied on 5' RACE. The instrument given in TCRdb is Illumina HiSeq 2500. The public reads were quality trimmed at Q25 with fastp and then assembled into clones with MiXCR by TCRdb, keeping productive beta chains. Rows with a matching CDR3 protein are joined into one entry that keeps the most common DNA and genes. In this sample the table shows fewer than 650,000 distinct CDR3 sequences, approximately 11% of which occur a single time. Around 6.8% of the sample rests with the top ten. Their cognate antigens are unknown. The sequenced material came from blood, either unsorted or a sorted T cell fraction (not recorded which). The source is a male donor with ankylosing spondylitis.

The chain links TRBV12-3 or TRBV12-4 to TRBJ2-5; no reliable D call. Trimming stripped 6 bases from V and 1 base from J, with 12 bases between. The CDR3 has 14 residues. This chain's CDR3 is CASSPFRAQETQYF. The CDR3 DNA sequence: TGTGCCAGCAGCCCTTTCCGGGCCCAAGAGACCCAGTACTTC.

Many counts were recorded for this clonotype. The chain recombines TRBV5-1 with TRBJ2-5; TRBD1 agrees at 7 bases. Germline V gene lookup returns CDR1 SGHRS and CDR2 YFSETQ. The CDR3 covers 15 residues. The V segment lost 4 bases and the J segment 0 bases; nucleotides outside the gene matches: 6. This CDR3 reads CASSDPQGYQETQYF. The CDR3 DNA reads TGCGCCAGCAGCGATCCACAGGGGTACCAAGAGACCCAGTACTTC.

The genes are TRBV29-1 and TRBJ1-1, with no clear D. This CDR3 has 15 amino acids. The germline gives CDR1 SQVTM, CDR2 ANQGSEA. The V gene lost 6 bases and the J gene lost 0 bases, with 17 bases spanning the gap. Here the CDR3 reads CSVTGPEGLNTEAFF. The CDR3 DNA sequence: TGCAGCGTCACTGGGCCAGAAGGGCTGAACACTGAAGCTTTCTTT.

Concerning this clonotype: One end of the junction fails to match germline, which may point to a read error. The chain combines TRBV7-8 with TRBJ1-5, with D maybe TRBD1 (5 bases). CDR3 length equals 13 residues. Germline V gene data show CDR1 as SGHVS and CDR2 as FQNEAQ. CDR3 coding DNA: TGTGCCAGCACCCCTGTGGGGGATCAGCCCCAGCGTTTT. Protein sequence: CASTPVGDQPQRF.

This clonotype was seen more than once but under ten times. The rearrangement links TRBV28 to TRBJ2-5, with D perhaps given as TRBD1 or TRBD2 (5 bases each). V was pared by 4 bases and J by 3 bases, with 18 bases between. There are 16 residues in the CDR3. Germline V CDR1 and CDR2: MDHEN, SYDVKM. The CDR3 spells CASSWGLRDREETQYF. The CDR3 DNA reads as TGTGCCAGCAGTTGGGGCCTCCGGGACCGTGAAGAGACCCAGTACTTC.

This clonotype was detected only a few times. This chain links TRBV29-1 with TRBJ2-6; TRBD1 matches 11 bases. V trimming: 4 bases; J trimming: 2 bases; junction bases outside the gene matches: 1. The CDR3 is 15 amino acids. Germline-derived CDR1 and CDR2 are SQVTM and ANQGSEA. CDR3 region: CSVGDRGAGANVLTF. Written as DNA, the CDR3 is TGCAGCGTTGGGGACAGGGGGGCTGGGGCCAACGTCCTGACTTTC. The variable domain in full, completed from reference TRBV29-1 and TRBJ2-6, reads SAVISQKPSRDICQRGTSLTIQCQVDSQVTMMFWYRQQPGQSLTLIATANQGSEATYESGFVIDKFPISRPNLTFSTLTVSNMSPEDSSIYLCSVGDRGAGANVLTFGAGSRLTVL.

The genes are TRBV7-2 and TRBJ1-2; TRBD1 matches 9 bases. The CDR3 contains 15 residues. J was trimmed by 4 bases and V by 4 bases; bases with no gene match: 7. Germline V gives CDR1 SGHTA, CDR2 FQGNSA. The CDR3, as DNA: TGTGCCAGCAGCTCCCGCGACAGGGGGTCCTATGGCTACACCTTC. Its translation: CASSSRDRGSYGYTF.

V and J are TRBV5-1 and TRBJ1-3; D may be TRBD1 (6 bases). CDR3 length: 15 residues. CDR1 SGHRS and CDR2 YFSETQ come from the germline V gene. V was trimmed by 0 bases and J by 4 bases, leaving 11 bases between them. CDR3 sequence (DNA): TGCGCCAGCAGCTTGGGGGGGGCAGGAGGAAACACCATATATTTT. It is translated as CASSLGGAGGNTIYF.

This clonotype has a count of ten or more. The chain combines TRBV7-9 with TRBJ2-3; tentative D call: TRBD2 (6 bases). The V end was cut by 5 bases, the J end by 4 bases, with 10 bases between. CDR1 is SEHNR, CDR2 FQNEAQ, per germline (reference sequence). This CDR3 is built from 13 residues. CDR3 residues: CASSRLGPDTQYF. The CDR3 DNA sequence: TGTGCCAGCAGCAGACTAGGTCCAGATACGCAGTATTTT.

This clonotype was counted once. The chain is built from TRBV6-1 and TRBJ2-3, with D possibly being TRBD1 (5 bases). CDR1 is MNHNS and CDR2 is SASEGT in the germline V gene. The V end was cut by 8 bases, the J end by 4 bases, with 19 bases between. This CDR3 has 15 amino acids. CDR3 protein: CASSDLRDRADTQYF. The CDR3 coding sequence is TGTGCCAGCTCAGACCTCAGGGATCGGGCAGATACGCAGTATTTT.

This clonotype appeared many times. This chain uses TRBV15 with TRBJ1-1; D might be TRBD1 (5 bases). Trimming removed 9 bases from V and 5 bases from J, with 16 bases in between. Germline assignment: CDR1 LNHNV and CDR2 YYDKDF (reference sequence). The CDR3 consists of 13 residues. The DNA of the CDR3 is TGTGCCACGGCGGATATCAGGGAAACTGAAGCTTTCTTT. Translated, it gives CATADIRETEAFF.

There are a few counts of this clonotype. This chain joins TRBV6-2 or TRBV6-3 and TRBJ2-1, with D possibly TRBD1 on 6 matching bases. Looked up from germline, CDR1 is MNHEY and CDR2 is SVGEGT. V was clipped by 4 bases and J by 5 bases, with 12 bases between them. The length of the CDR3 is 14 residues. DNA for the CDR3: TGTGCCAGCAGTTTAAGGACAGAGGACAATGAGCAGTTCTTC. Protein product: CASSLRTEDNEQFF.

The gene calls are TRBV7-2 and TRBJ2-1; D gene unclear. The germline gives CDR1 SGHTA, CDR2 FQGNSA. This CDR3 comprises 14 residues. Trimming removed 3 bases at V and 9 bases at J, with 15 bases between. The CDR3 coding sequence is TGTGCCAGCAGCTTTCAACTCGCTCTGGGTGAGCAGTTCTTC. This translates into CASSFQLALGEQFF.

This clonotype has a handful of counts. CDR3 DNA sequence: TGTGCCAGCAGCTTCACAGGGGGCGCGTCTAATGAAAAACTGTTTTTT. Protein product: CASSFTGGASNEKLFF. This sequence joins TRBV7-2 and TRBJ1-4, with 9 bases aligning to TRBD1. Germline V CDR1 and CDR2: SGHTA, FQGNSA. CDR3 length: 16 residues. V gave up 3 bases and J gave up 3 bases; unmatched junction bases: 5.

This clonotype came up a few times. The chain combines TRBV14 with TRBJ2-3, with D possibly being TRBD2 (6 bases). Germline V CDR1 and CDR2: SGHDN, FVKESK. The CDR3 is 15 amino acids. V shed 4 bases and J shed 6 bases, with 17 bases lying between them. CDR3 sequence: CASSRRPGEWDTQYF. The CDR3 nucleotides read TGTGCCAGCAGCCGACGCCCGGGGGAATGGGATACGCAGTATTTT.

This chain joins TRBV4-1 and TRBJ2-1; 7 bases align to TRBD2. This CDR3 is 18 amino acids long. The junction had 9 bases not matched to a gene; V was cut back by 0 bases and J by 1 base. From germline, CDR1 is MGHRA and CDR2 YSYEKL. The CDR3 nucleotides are TGCGCCAGCAGCCAAGATTTGGGCGGGAGTTCGTCCTACAATGAGCAGTTCTTC. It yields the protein CASSQDLGGSSSYNEQFF.

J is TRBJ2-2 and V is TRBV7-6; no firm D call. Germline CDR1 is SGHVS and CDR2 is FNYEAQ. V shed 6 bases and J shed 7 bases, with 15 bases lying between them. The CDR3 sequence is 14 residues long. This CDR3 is CASRPAGRHGELFF. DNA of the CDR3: TGTGCCAGCAGGCCTGCCGGGCGACACGGGGAGCTGTTTTTT.

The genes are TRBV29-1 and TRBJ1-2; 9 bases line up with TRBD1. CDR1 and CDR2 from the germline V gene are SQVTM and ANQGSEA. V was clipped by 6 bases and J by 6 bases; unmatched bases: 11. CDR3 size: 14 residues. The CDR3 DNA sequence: TGCAGCGTCCCAGGACAGGGGTCCTTCAATGGCTACACCTTC. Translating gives CSVPGQGSFNGYTF.

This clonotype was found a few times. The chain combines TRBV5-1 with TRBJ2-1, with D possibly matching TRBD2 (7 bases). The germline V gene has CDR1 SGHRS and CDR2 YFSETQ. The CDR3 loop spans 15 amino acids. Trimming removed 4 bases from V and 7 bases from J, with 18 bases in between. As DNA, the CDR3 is TGCGCCAGCAGCCCTTTTTGGGGGGGCGAAAATGAGCAGTTCTTC. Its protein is CASSPFWGGENEQFF.

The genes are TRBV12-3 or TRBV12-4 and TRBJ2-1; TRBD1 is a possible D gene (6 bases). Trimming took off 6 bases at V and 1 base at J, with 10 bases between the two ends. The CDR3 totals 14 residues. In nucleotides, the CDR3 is TGTGCCAGCAGAGAACAGGGTTCCTACAATGAGCAGTTCTTC. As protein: CASREQGSYNEQFF.

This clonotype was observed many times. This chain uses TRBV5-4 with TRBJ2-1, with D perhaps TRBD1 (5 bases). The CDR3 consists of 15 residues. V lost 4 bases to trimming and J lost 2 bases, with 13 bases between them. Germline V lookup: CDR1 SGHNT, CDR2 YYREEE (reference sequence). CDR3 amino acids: CASSAGAGPYNEQFF. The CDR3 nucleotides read TGTGCCAGCAGCGCTGGGGCAGGGCCCTACAATGAGCAGTTCTTC.

The CDR3 nucleotides are TGCAGTGCTACCCGGACTAGCGGGACCCCTCCGTTCTTC. Its protein is CSATRTSGTPPFF. The chain uses TRBV20-1 and TRBJ2-1; 12 nucleotides match TRBD2. The CDR3 covers 13 residues. Trimming cost V 4 bases and J 15 bases; bases outside gene matches: 10. CDR1 DFQATT and CDR2 SNEGSKA come from the germline V gene (reference sequence).

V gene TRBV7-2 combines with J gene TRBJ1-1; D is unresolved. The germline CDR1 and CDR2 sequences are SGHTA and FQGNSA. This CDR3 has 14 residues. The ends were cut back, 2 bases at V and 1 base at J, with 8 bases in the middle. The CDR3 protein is CASSLWVGNTEAFF. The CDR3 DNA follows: TGTGCCAGCAGCTTATGGGTGGGGAACACTGAAGCTTTCTTT.

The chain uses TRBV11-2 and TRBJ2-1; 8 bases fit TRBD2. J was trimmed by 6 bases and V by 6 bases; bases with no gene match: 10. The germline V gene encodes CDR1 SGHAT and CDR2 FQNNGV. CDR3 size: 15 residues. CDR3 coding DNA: TGTGCCAGCAGTTCCCTCACAGCGGGAGTCAATGAGCAGTTCTTC. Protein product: CASSSLTAGVNEQFF. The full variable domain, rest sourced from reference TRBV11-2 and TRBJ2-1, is EAGVAQSPRYKIIEKRQSVAFWCNPISGHATLYWYQQILGQGPKLLIQFQNNGVVDDSQLPKDRFSAERLKGVDSTLKIQPAKLEDSAVYLCASSSLTAGVNEQFFGPGTRLTVL.

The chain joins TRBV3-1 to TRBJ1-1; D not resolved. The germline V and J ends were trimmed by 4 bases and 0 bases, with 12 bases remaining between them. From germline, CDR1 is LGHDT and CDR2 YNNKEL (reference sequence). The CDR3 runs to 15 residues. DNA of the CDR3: TGTGCCAGCAGCCCGGCCCCTCAGATGAACACTGAAGCTTTCTTT. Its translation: CASSPAPQMNTEAFF.

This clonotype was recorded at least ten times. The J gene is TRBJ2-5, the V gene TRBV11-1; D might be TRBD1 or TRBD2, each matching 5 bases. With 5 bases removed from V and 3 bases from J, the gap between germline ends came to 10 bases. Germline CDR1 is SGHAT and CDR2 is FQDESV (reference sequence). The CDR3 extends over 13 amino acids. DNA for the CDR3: TGTGCCAGCAGCCGGGACGGAAAAGAGACCCAGTACTTC. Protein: CASSRDGKETQYF.

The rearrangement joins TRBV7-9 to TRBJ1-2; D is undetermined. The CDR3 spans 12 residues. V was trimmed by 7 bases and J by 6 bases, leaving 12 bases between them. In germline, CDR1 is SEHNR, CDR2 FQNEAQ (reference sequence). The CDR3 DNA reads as TGTGCCAGCACCCGATATGGGCATGGCTACACCTTC. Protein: CASTRYGHGYTF.

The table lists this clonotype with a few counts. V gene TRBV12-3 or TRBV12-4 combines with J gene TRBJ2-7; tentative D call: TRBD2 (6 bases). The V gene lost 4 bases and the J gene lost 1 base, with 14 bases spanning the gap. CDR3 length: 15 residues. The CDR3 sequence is CASSSGLPNSYEQYF. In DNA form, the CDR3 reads TGTGCCAGCAGTTCCGGACTACCCAATTCCTACGAGCAGTACTTC.

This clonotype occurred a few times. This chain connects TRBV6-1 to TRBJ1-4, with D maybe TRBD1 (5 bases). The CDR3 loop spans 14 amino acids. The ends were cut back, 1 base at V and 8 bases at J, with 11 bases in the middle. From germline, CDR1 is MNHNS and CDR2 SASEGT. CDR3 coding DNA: TGTGCCAGCAGTGAAGGGTACAGGAACGAAAAACTGTTTTTT. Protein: CASSEGYRNEKLFF.

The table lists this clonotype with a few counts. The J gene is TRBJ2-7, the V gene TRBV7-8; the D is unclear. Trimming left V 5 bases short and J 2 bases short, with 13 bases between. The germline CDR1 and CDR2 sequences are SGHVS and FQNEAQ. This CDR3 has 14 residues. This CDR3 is CASSPGGTTYEQYF. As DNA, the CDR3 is TGTGCCAGCAGCCCGGGTGGCACTACCTACGAGCAGTACTTC.

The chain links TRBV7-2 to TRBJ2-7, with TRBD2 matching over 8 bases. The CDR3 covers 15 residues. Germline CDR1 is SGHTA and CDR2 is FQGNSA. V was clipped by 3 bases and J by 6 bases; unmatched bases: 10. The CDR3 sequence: CASSFTSGRAREQYF. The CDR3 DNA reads TGTGCCAGCAGCTTCACTAGCGGAAGAGCACGCGAGCAGTACTTC.

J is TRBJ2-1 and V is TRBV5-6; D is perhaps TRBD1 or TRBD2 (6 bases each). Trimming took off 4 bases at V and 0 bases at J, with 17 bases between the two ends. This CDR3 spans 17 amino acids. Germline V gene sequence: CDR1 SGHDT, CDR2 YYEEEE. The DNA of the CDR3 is TGTGCCAGCAGCGGTCCTCGGGGGCGTCCCTCCTACAATGAGCAGTTCTTC. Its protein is CASSGPRGRPSYNEQFF. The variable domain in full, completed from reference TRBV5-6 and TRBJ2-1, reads DAGVTQSPTHLIKTRGQQVTLRCSPKSGHDTVSWYQQALGQGPQFIFQYYEEEERQRGNFPDRFSGHQFPNYSSELNVNALLLGDSALYLCASSGPRGRPSYNEQFFGPGTRLTVL.